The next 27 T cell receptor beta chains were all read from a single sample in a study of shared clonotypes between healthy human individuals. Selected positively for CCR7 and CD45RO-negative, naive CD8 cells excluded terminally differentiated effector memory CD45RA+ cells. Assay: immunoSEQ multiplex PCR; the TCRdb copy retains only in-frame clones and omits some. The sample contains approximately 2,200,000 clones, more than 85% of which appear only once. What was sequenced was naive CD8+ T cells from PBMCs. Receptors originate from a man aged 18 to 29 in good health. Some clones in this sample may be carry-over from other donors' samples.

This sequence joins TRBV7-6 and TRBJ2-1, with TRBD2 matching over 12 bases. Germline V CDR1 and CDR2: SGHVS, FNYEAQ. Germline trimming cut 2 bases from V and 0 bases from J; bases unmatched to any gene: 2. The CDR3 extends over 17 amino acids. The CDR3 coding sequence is TGTGCCAGCAGCTTACCTAGCGGGGGGGTCTCCTACAATGAGCAGTTCTTC. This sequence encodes CASSLPSGGVSYNEQFF.

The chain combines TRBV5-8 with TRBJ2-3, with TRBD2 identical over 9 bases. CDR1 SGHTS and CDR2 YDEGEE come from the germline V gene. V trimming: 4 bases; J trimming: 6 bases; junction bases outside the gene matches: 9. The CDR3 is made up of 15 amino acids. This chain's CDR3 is CASSVIAGDRDTQYF. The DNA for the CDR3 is TGTGCCAGCAGCGTCATAGCGGGAGATCGGGATACGCAGTATTTT.

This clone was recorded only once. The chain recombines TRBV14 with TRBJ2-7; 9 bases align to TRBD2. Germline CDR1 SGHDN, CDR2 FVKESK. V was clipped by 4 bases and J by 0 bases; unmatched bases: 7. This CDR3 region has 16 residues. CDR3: CASSPTRLAASYEQYF. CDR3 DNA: TGTGCCAGCAGCCCGACTCGACTAGCGGCCTCCTACGAGCAGTACTTC.

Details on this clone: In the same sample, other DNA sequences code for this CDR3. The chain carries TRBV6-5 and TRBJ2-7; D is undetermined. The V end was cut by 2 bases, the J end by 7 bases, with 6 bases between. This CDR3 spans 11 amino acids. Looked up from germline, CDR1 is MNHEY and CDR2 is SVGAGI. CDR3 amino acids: CASSYAREQYF. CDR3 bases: TGTGCCAGCAGTTACGCGAGGGAGCAGTACTTC.

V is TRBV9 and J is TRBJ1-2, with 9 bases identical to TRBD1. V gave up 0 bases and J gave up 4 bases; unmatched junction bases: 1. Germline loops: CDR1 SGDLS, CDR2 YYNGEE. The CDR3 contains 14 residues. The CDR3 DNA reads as TGTGCCAGCAGCGTAGAGACAGGGGGCTATGGCTACACCTTC. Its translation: CASSVETGGYGYTF.

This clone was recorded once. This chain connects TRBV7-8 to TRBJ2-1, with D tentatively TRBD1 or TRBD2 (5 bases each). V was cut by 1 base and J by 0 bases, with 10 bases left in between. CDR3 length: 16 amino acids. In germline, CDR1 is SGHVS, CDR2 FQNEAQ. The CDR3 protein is CASSLGGIHSYNEQFF. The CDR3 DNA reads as TGTGCCAGCAGCTTAGGGGGGATTCACTCCTACAATGAGCAGTTCTTC.

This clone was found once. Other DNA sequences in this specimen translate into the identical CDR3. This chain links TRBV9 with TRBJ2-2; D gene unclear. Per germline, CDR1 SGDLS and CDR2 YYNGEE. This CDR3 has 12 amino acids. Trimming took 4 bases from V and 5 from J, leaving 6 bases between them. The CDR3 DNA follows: TGTGCCAGCAGCACCCATACCGGGGAGCTGTTTTTT. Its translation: CASSTHTGELFF.

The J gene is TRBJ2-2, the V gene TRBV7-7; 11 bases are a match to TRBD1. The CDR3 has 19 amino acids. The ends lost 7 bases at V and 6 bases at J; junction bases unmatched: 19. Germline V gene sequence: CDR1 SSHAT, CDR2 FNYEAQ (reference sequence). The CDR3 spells CASTFGQGASTGGAGELFF. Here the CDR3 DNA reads TGTGCCAGCACCTTCGGACAGGGGGCTTCTACGGGAGGAGCCGGGGAGCTGTTTTTT. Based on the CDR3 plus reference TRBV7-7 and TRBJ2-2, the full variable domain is GAGVSQSPRYKVTKRGQDVTLRCDPISSHATLYWYQQALGQGPEFLTYFNYEAQPDKSGLPSDRFSAERPEGSISTLTIQRTEQRDSAMYRCASTFGQGASTGGAGELFFGEGSRLTVL.

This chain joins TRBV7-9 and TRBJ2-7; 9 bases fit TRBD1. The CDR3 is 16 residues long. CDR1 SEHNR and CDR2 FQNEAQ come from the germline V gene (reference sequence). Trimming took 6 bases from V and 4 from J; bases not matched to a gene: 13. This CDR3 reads CASSPPEGQGVYEQYF. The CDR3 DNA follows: TGTGCCAGCAGTCCCCCTGAGGGACAGGGCGTGTACGAGCAGTACTTC.

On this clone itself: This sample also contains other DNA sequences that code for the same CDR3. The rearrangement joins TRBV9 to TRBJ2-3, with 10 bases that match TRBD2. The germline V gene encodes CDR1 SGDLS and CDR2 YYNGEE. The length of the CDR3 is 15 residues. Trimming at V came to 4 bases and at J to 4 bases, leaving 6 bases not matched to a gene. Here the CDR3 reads CASSPSGRGADTQYF. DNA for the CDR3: TGTGCCAGCAGCCCAAGCGGGAGGGGGGCAGATACGCAGTATTTT. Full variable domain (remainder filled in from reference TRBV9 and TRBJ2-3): DSGVTQTPKHLITATGQRVTLRCSPRSGDLSVYWYQQSLDQGLQFLIQYYNGEERAKGNILERFSAQQFPDLHSELNLSSLELGDSALYFCASSPSGRGADTQYFGPGTRLTVL.

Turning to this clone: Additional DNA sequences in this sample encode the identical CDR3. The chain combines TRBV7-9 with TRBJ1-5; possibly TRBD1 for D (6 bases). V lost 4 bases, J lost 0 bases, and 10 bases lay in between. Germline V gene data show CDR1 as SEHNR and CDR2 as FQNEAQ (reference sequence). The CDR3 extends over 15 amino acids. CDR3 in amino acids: CASSSGQYSNQPQHF. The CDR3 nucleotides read TGTGCCAGCAGCTCCGGACAGTATAGCAATCAGCCCCAGCATTTT.

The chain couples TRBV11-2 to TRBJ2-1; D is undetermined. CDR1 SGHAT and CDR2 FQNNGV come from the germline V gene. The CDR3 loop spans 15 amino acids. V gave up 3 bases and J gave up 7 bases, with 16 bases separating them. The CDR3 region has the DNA TGTGCCAGCAGCTTTGGATTACCTTACCGGAATGAGCAGTTCTTC. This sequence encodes CASSFGLPYRNEQFF.

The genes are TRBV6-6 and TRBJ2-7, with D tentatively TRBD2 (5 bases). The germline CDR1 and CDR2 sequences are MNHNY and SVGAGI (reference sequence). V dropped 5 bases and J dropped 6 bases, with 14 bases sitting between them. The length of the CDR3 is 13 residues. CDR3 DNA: TGTGCCAGCAGTGTAATGGGTGAGGGCGAGCAGTACTTC. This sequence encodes CASSVMGEGEQYF.

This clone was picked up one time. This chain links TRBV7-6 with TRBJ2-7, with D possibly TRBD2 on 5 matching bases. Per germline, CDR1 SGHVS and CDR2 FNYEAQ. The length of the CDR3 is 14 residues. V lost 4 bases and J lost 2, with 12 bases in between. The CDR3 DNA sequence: TGTGCCAGCAGCTCCCGAAGGGAGCCCTACGAGCAGTACTTC. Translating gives CASSSRREPYEQYF.

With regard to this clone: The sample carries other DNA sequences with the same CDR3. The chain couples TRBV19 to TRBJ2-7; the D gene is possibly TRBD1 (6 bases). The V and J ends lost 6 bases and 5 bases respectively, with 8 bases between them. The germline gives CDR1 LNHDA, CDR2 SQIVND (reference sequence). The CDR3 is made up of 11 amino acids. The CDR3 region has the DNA TGTGCCAGTAGGCAGGGGAACGAGCAGTACTTC. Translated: CASRQGNEQYF.

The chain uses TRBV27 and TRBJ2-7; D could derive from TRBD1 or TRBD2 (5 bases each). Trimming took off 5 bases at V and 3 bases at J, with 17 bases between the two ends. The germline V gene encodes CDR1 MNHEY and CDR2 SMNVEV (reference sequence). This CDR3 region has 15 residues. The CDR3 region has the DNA TGTGCCAGCAGTCCACGACTGGGGACCTACTACGAGCAGTACTTC. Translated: CASSPRLGTYYEQYF.

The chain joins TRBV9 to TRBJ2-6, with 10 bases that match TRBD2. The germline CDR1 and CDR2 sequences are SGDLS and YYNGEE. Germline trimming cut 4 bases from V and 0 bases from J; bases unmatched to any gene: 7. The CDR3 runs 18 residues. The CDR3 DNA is TGTGCCAGCAGCATCGGACTAGCGGTACTCTCTGGGGCCAACGTCCTGACTTTC. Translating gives CASSIGLAVLSGANVLTF.

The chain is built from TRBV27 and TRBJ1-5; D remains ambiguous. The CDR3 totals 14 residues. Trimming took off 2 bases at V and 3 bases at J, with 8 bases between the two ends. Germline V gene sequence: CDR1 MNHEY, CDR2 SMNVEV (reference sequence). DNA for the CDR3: TGTGCCAGCAGTTTAGGGATTACCAATCAGCCCCAGCATTTT. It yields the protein CASSLGITNQPQHF.

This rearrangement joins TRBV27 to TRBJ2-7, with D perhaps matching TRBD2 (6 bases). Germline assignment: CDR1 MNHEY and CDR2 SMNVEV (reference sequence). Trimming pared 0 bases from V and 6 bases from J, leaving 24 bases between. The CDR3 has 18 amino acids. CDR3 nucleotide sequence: TGTGCCAGCAGTTTATCCTGGGGCCTAGCGCGGGATGGATTCGAGCAGTACTTC. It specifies CASSLSWGLARDGFEQYF.

The DNA of the CDR3 is TGTGCCACCAGCAGTTCGTCGCGGGAAGAGGAGCTGTTTTTT. This codes for CATSSSSREEELFF. The chain is built from TRBV15 and TRBJ2-2, with D possibly being TRBD2 (6 bases). With 3 bases removed from V and 10 bases from J, the gap between germline ends came to 15 bases. The CDR3 covers 14 residues. CDR1 and CDR2 from the germline V gene are LNHNV and YYDKDF (reference sequence).

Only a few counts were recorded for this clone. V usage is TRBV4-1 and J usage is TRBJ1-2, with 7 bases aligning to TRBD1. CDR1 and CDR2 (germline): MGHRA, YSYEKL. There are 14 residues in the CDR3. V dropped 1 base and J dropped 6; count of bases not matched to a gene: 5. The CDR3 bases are TGCGCCAGCAGCCAAGTTGGAAGGGGGCATGGCTACACCTTC. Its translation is CASSQVGRGHGYTF.

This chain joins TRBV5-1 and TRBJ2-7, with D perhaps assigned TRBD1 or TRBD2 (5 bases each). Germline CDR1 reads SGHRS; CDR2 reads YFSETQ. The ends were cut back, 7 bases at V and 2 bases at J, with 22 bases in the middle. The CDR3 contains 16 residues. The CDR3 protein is CASSATRTTHPYEQYF. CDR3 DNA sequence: TGCGCCAGCTCCGCTACTAGGACAACCCACCCCTACGAGCAGTACTTC.

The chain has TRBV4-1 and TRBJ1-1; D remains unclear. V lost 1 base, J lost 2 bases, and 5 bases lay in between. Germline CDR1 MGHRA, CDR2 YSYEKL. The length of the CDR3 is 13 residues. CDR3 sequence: CASSQVINTEAFF. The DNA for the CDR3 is TGCGCCAGCAGCCAAGTAATAAACACTGAAGCTTTCTTT.

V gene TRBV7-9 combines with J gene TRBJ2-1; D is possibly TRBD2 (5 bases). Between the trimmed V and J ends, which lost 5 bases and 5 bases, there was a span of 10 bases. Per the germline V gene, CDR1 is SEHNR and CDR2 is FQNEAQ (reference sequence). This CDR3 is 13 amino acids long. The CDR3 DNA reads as TGTGCCAGCAGCCGATTACTAGACAATGAGCAGTTCTTC. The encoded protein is CASSRLLDNEQFF.

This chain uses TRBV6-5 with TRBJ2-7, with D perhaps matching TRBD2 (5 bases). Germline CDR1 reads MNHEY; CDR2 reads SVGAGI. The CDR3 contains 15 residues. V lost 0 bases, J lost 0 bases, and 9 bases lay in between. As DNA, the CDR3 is TGTGCCAGCAGTTACTCTCCGGGGAGCTCCTACGAGCAGTACTTC. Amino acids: CASSYSPGSSYEQYF.

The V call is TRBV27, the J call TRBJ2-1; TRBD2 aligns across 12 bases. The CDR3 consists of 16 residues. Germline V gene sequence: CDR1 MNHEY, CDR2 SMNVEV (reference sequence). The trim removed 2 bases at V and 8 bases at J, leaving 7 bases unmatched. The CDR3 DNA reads TGTGCCAGCAGTTTACCGACTAGCGGGAGCGCCGATGAGCAGTTCTTC. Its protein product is CASSLPTSGSADEQFF.

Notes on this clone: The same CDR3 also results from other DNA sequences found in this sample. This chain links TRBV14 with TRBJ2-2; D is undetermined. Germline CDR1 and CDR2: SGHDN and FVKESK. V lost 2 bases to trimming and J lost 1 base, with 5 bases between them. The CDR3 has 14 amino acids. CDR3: CASSQWGNTGELFF. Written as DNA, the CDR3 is TGTGCCAGCAGCCAATGGGGGAACACCGGGGAGCTGTTTTTT.